Listed below are T cell receptor beta chains from one sample, sequenced in a study of CD8 T cells in Susac syndrome. TCRdb recomputed calls from the immunoSEQ multiplex PCR reads with MiXCR, one row per CDR3 protein. Among 180,000 or so distinct CDR3 sequences listed, 95% were seen once. Sequenced: CD4+ T cells from PBMCs. The receptors come from a human donor in good health. The CDR3 runs from the conserved cysteine through the conserved F or W. The order of the fields is V gene, J gene, D gene, clone size, CDR3 DNA, CDR3 protein. A D gene is named only where the DNA matches it firmly. Not all rows give a size; the values are once, few, many and, for expanded clones, a class.

V: TRBV28; J: TRBJ2-1; D: -; size: -; DNA: -; CDR3: CASSVAGGAFF
V: TRBV15; J: TRBJ1-2; D: -; size: -; DNA: TGTGCCACCAGCAGAGATCTCCAATATGGCTACACCTTC; CDR3: CATSRDLQYGYTF
V: TRBV5-4; J: TRBJ2-1; D: TRBD2; size: -; DNA: TGTGCCAGCAGCGCGGTCAGCGGGAGGGCCCTCTTTAGTGAGCAGTTCTTC; CDR3: CASSAVSGRALFSEQFF
V: TRBV5-1; J: TRBJ2-7; D: -; size: -; DNA: TGCGCCAGCAGCCCCGAGAGGGCCCGATCCTACGAGCAGTACTTC; CDR3: CASSPERARSYEQYF
V: TRBV20-1; J: TRBJ1-5; D: -; size: -; DNA: TGCAGTGCTAGTGCTTGGACTCAGCCCCAGCATTTT; CDR3: CSASAWTQPQHF
V: TRBV6-2/TRBV6-3; J: TRBJ2-7; D: -; size: -; DNA: TGTGCCAGCAGTTACTCAGGCGACAGCCCTTACGAGCAGTACTTC; CDR3: CASSYSGDSPYEQYF
V: TRBV7-9; J: TRBJ2-1; D: TRBD2; size: -; DNA: TGTGCCAGCCTGCCCGCGCGGGAGGGCCGATATGAGCAGTTCTTC; CDR3: CASLPAREGRYEQFF
V: TRBV29-1; J: TRBJ1-1; D: -; size: -; DNA: TGCAGCGTTGAAACGGCCATGAACACTGAAGCTTTCTTT; CDR3: CSVETAMNTEAFF
V: TRBV20-1; J: TRBJ1-1; D: -; size: -; DNA: TGCAGTGCTAGAGACCCCACGGGGTTGAACACTGAAGCTTTCTTT; CDR3: CSARDPTGLNTEAFF
V: TRBV2; J: TRBJ2-5; D: TRBD2; size: -; DNA: TGTGCCAGCAGAGCGGGACGAGCAGAGACCCAGTACTTC; CDR3: CASRAGRAETQYF
V: TRBV7-2; J: TRBJ2-7; D: -; size: -; DNA: TGTGCCAGCAGCTTGGACCCTCGCTACGAGCAGTACTTC; CDR3: CASSLDPRYEQYF
V: TRBV24-1; J: TRBJ2-1; D: -; size: -; DNA: TGTGCCACCAACACGGGCCCCCCGCGCGAAGAGCAGTTCTTC; CDR3: CATNTGPPREEQFF
V: TRBV2; J: TRBJ2-7; D: -; size: -; DNA: TGTGCCAGCAGTGAAATCAGAGCAGTCGAGCAGTACTTC; CDR3: CASSEIRAVEQYF
V: TRBV29-1; J: TRBJ2-3; D: -; size: -; DNA: TGCAGCGCTTGGGGTGTAGGAACAGGGCGGGACACAGATACGCAGTATTTT; CDR3: CSAWGVGTGRDTDTQYF
V: TRBV3-1; J: TRBJ1-2; D: TRBD1; size: -; DNA: TGTGCCAGCAGCTCGTCAGGGGGCTTCTATGGCTACACCTTC; CDR3: CASSSSGGFYGYTF
V: TRBV19; J: TRBJ2-7; D: -; size: once; DNA: TGTGCCAGTAGTGACGGGGACTCCTACGAGCAGTACTTC; CDR3: CASSDGDSYEQYF
V: TRBV4-3; J: TRBJ1-2; D: -; size: -; DNA: TGCGCCAGCAGCCAAGGGGCACTAAAGGGCTATGGCTACACCTTC; CDR3: CASSQGALKGYGYTF
V: TRBV30; J: TRBJ1-1; D: -; size: -; DNA: TGTGCCTGGAGCCAGCCTAACACTGAAGCTTTCTTT; CDR3: CAWSQPNTEAFF
V: TRBV5-1; J: TRBJ2-7; D: -; size: -; DNA: TGCGCCAGCAGCTTGGTTTGGCAGGGTATAGCCTACGAGCAGTACTTC; CDR3: CASSLVWQGIAYEQYF